Following are 13 T cell receptor beta chains from one sample sequenced in a study of blood T cell repertoires in COVID-19. Profiled with immunoSEQ multiplex PCR; TCRdb holds only in-frame clones, not every one. The table shows under 300,000 clones, with roughly 85% occurring only once. Sample: peripheral blood. The receptor source for this set is a woman in her 70s with acute or convalescent COVID-19.

This clone was observed once. The CDR3 DNA is TGTGCCAGCAGGGGACAGGGCTTCGATGGCTACACCTTC. Protein product: CASRGQGFDGYTF. This chain joins TRBV2 and TRBJ1-2; 9 bases agree with TRBD1. The CDR3 consists of 13 residues. Germline V gene data show CDR1 as SNHLY and CDR2 as FYNNEI. V trimming: 6 bases; J trimming: 6 bases; junction bases outside the gene matches: 5.

This clone appeared a few times. J is TRBJ2-7 and V is TRBV7-9; 8 bases match TRBD2. J was trimmed by 6 bases and V by 2 bases; bases with no gene match: 6. The CDR3 is 14 amino acids. Germline values: CDR1 SEHNR, CDR2 FQNEAQ (reference sequence). CDR3 sequence: CASSLPGLVPEQYF. DNA for the CDR3: TGTGCCAGCAGCTTACCGGGACTAGTTCCCGAGCAGTACTTC.

The genes are TRBV11-2 and TRBJ1-6; D may be TRBD1 (6 bases). Germline CDR1 is SGHAT and CDR2 is FQNNGV. The V gene lost 5 bases and the J gene lost 10 bases, with 15 bases spanning the gap. The CDR3 covers 14 residues. Here the CDR3 DNA reads TGTGCCAGCAGCCTACGGGACAATCGGTCACCCCTCCACTTT. Translation gives CASSLRDNRSPLHF.

This chain uses TRBV7-9 with TRBJ1-2; TRBD1 matches 8 bases. The CDR3 runs 13 residues. The ends lost 6 bases at V and 7 bases at J; junction bases unmatched: 7. Germline CDR1 SEHNR, CDR2 FQNEAQ (reference sequence). For the CDR3, the DNA is TGTGCCAGCAGTTCCTCCGGGACAGGTGGCTACACCTTC. Its translation is CASSSSGTGGYTF.

V usage is TRBV5-1 and J usage is TRBJ2-1, with 9 nucleotides matching TRBD1. The CDR3 consists of 14 residues. Germline V gene sequence: CDR1 SGHRS, CDR2 YFSETQ. The junction had 8 bases not matched to a gene; V was cut back by 7 bases and J by 6 bases. CDR3 residues: CASGRDRASNEQFF. CDR3 DNA: TGCGCCAGCGGAAGGGACAGGGCTAGCAATGAGCAGTTCTTC. Combining the CDR3 with reference TRBV5-1 and TRBJ2-1 gives the whole variable domain KAGVTQTPRYLIKTRGQQVTLSCSPISGHRSVSWYQQTPGQGLQFLFEYFSETQRNKGNFPGRFSGRQFSNSRSEMNVSTLELGDSALYLCASGRDRASNEQFFGPGTRLTVL.

Only a few counts were recorded for this clone. The chain couples TRBV9 to TRBJ1-1; TRBD1 aligns across 7 bases. This CDR3 is 15 amino acids long. Germline-derived CDR1 and CDR2 are SGDLS and YYNGEE. The ends lost 3 bases at V and 4 bases at J; junction bases unmatched: 9. This CDR3 is CASSASVTGSTEAFF. The CDR3 DNA follows: TGTGCCAGCAGCGCCTCAGTGACAGGGAGCACTGAAGCTTTCTTT.

The chain is built from TRBV2 and TRBJ2-7, with TRBD2 matching 15 bases. This CDR3 has 16 residues. The germline V gene has CDR1 SNHLY and CDR2 FYNNEI. J gave up 1 base and V 5 bases, and 3 bases lay outside the gene matches. The CDR3 region is CASSRTSGGASYEQYF. The DNA for the CDR3 is TGTGCCAGCAGTCGGACTAGCGGGGGGGCGTCCTACGAGCAGTACTTC.

The rearrangement uses TRBV2 and TRBJ1-4; D perhaps matches TRBD1 (6 bases). Trimming left V 5 bases short and J 1 base short, with 8 bases between. Germline CDR1 reads SNHLY; CDR2 reads FYNNEI. The length of the CDR3 is 14 residues. The CDR3 bases are TGTGCCAGCAGTCAGGACAGAACTAATGAAAAACTGTTTTTT. Its protein product is CASSQDRTNEKLFF.

This rearrangement joins TRBV15 to TRBJ2-1, with a possible D match to TRBD2 (5 bases). The CDR3 spans 13 residues. Germline V lookup: CDR1 LNHNV, CDR2 YYDKDF (reference sequence). Trimming removed 0 bases from V and 7 bases from J, with 7 bases in between. The CDR3 loop is CATSREAENEQFF. The CDR3 nucleotides are TGTGCCACCAGCAGAGAAGCGGAGAATGAGCAGTTCTTC.

This sequence joins TRBV29-1 and TRBJ1-1; D unclear. Per the germline V gene, CDR1 is SQVTM and CDR2 is ANQGSEA. Trimming pared 5 bases from V and 4 bases from J, leaving 11 bases between. The CDR3 is 12 residues long. This CDR3 is CSVRQALTEAFF. CDR3 in DNA: TGCAGCGTTCGTCAGGCTCTCACTGAAGCTTTCTTT.

The rearrangement uses TRBV13 and TRBJ1-2; unclear D gene. The V end was cut by 5 bases, the J end by 4 bases, with 8 bases between. CDR3 size: 12 residues. Germline V CDR1 and CDR2: PRHDT, FYEKMQ (reference sequence). The CDR3 loop reads CASSPRSYGYTF. The CDR3 DNA follows: TGTGCCAGCAGCCCGCGTTCCTATGGCTACACCTTC.

The rearrangement links TRBV2 to TRBJ1-5, with D possibly being TRBD1 (6 bases). This CDR3 contains 16 residues. CDR1 is SNHLY, CDR2 FYNNEI, per germline. Trimming stripped 5 bases from V and 2 bases from J, with 16 bases between. DNA of the CDR3: TGTGCCAGCAGTCCTTCACCGGACAGCCGCAATCAGCCCCAGCATTTT. Its translation: CASSPSPDSRNQPQHF. The full variable domain, rest sourced from reference TRBV2 and TRBJ1-5, is EPEVTQTPSHQVTQMGQEVILRCVPISNHLYFYWYRQILGQKVEFLVSFYNNEISEKSEIFDDQFSVERPDGSNFTLKIRSTKLEDSAMYFCASSPSPDSRNQPQHFGDGTRLSIL.

The V call is TRBV5-1, the J call TRBJ2-3; 11 nucleotides align to TRBD2. There are 15 residues in the CDR3. Germline V gives CDR1 SGHRS, CDR2 YFSETQ. Losses at the gene ends were 4 bases for V and 4 bases for J; bases not matched to a gene: 5. This CDR3 reads CASSPGLAGADTQYF. The CDR3 DNA reads as TGCGCCAGCAGCCCAGGACTAGCGGGCGCAGATACGCAGTATTTT.